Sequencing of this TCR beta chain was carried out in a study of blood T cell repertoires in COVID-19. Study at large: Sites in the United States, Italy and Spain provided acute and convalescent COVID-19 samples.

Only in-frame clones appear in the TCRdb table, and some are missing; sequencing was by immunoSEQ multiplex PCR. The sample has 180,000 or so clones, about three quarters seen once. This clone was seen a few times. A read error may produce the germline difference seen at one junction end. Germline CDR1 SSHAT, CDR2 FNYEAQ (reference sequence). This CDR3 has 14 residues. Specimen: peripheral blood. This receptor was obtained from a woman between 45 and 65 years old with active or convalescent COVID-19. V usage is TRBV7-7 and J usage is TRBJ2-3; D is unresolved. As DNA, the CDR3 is TGTGCTAGCAGCCTCGACGCGGAAAGAGATACGCAGTATTTT. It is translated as CASSLDAERDTQYF.